This record concerns one T cell receptor (beta chain) sequence. The sample originates from a study of T cell repertoires in cytomegalovirus infection. Trimming removed 1 base at V and 2 bases at J, with 15 bases between. Germline CDR1 is SGHTA and CDR2 is FQGNSA. This CDR3 has 16 amino acids. In TCRdb, the reads were re-called with MiXCR into one record per CDR3 protein. The repertoire includes about 140,000 distinct CDR3 sequences, under 8% of them detected once, and more than 15% sits in the top ten. The material sequenced was PBMCs. V usage is TRBV7-2 and J usage is TRBJ2-7; D gene uncertain. The clonotype originates from a human donor in good health (CMV status not recorded). Some clones in this sample may be carry-over from other donors' samples. CDR3 nucleotides: TGTGCCAGCAGCTTAGGTACGGCTTTGGGGACCTACGAGCAGTACTTC. This gives the protein CASSLGTALGTYEQYF.